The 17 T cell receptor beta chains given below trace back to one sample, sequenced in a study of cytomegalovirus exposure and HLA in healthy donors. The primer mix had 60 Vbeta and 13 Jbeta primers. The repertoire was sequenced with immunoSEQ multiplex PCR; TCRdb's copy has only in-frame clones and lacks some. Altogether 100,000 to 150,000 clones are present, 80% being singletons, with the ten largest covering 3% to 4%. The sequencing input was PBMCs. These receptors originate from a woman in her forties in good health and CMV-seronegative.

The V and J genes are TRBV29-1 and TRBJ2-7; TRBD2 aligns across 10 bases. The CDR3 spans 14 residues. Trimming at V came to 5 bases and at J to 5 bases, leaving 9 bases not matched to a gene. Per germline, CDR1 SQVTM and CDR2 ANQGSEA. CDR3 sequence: CSVPLAGVNNEQYF. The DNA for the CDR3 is TGCAGCGTTCCCCTAGCGGGAGTTAACAACGAGCAGTACTTC.

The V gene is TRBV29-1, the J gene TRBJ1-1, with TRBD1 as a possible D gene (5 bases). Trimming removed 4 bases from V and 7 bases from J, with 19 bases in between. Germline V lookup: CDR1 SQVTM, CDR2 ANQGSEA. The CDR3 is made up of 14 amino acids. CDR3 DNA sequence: TGCAGCGTTGTAGTTGGGGCAGGGCCACATGAAGCTTTCTTT. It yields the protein CSVVVGAGPHEAFF.

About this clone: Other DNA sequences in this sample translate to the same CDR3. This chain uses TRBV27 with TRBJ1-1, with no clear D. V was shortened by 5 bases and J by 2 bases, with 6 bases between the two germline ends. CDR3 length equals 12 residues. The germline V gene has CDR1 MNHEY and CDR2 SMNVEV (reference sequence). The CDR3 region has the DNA TGTGCCAGCAGTAGAGTTAACACTGAAGCTTTCTTT. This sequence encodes CASSRVNTEAFF.

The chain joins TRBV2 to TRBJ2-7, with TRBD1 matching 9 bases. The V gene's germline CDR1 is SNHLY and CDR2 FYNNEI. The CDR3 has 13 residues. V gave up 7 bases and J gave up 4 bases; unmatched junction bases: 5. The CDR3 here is CASKRDREYEQYF. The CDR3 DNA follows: TGTGCCAGCAAAAGGGACAGGGAGTACGAGCAGTACTTC. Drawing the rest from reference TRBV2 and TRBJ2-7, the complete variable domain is EPEVTQTPSHQVTQMGQEVILRCVPISNHLYFYWYRQILGQKVEFLVSFYNNEISEKSEIFDDQFSVERPDGSNFTLKIRSTKLEDSAMYFCASKRDREYEQYFGPGTRLTVT.

The CDR3 here is CASSEVAGLYGYTF. In DNA form, the CDR3 reads TGTGCCAGCAGTGAAGTTGCAGGACTCTATGGCTACACCTTC. V gene TRBV6-1 combines with J gene TRBJ1-2; the D is unclear. Trimming took 1 base from V and 4 from J, leaving 10 bases between them. The CDR3 is 14 amino acids. Germline lookup yields CDR1 MNHNS and CDR2 SASEGT.

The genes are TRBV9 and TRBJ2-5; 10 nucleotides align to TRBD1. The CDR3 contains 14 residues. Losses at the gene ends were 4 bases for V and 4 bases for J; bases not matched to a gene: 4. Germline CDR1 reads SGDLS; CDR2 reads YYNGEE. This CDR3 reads CASSLGQGGETQYF. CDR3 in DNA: TGTGCCAGCAGCCTTGGACAGGGGGGAGAGACCCAGTACTTC.

CDR3 DNA sequence: TGTGCCAGCAGCGTAAGATTAGGAGGGCCCACCATATATTTT. Translated: CASSVRLGGPTIYF. The J gene is TRBJ1-3, the V gene TRBV9; D is unclear. The CDR3 contains 14 residues. CDR1 and CDR2 from the germline V gene are SGDLS and YYNGEE. The ends were cut back, 1 base at V and 9 bases at J, with 14 bases in the middle.

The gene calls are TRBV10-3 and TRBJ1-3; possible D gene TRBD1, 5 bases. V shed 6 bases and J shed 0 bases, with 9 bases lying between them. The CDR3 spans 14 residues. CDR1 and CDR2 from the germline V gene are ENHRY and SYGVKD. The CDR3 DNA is TGTGCCATCAGGTCAGACAGCTCTGGAAACACCATATATTTT. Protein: CAIRSDSSGNTIYF.

In nucleotides, the CDR3 is TGTGCCAGCAGTGTGGGCAGGGACTACGAGCAGTACTTC. Translating it yields CASSVGRDYEQYF. The rearrangement uses TRBV6-1 and TRBJ2-7, with a weak D call TRBD1 (5 bases). The CDR3 is 13 residues long. Trimming cost V 4 bases and J 3 bases, with 10 bases left between them. Per germline, CDR1 MNHNS and CDR2 SASEGT.

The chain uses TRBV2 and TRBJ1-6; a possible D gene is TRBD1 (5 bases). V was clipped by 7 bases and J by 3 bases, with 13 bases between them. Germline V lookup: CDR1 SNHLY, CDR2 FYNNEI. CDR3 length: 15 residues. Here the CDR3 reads CASTRQRNYNSPLHF. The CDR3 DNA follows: TGTGCCAGCACCAGACAGAGAAACTATAATTCACCCCTCCACTTT.

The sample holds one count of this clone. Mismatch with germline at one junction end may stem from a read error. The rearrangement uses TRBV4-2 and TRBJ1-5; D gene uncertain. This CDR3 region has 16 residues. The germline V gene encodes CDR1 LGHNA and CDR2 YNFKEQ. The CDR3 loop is CASSQEGSDTSQSQHF. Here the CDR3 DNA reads TGTGCCAGCAGCCAAGAAGGATCCGACACATCTCAGTCCCAGCATTTT.

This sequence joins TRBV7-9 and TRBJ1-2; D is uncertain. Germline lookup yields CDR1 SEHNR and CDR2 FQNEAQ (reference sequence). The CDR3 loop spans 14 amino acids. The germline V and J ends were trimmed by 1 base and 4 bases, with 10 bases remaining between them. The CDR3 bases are TGTGCCAGCAGCTTAGGGGCAGGCAGCTATGGCTACACCTTC. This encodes CASSLGAGSYGYTF.

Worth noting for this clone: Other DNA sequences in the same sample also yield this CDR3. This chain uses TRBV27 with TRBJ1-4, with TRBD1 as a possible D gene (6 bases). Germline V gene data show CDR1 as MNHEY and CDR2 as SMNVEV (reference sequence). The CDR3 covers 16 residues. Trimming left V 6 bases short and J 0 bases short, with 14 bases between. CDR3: CASSRTALPTNEKLFF. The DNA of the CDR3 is TGTGCCAGCAGCCGGACAGCTCTTCCAACTAATGAAAAACTGTTTTTT.

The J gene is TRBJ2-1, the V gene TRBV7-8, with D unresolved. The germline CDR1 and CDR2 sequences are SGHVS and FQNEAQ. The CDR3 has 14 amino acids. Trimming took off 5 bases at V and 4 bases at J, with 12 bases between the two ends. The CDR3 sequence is CASSPVRVYNEQFF. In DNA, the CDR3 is TGTGCCAGCAGCCCTGTCCGGGTATACAATGAGCAGTTCTTC.

The CDR3 loop reads CASSLGTSGSYEQYF. Written as DNA, the CDR3 is TGCGCCAGCAGCCTCGGGACTAGCGGGAGTTACGAGCAGTACTTC. The chain recombines TRBV4-3 with TRBJ2-7; 14 bases fit TRBD2. This CDR3 has 15 amino acids. Germline trimming cut 4 bases from V and 4 bases from J; bases unmatched to any gene: 3. Germline CDR1 LGHNA, CDR2 YSLEER.

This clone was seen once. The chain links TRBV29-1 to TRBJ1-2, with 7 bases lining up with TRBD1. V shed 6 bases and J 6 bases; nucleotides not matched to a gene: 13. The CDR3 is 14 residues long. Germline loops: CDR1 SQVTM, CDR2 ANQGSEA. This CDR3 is CSVLSSSTGNGYTF. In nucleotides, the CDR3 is TGCAGCGTCCTCTCCTCTTCGACAGGGAATGGCTACACCTTC.

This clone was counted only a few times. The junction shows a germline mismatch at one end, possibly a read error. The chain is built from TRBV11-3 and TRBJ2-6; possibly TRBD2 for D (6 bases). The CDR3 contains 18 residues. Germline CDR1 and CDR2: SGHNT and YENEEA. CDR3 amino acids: CASAGGGVGDSRANVLTF. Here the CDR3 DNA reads TGTGCCAGCGCCGGCGGCGGGGTAGGAGACTCTCGGGCCAACGTCCTGACTTTC.